Sequencing of this T cell receptor beta chain was carried out in a study of OX40 agonist ivuxolimab in advanced cancers. Notes on the study in general: Among the least clonally expanded were partial responders at 0.1-3.0 mg/kg. There was clonal expansion of CD4+ and CD8+ blood T cells by week 6 at 0.1 to 3.0 mg/kg.

On this clone: Its antigen is as yet unknown.

J gave up 2 bases and V 3 bases, and 11 bases lay outside the gene matches. The CDR3 sequence is 17 residues long. CDR1 and CDR2 (germline): SGHDT, YYEEEE. Sequencing was performed with immunoSEQ multiplex PCR; in TCRdb, only in-frame clones are kept and a portion is missing. The table includes approximately 40,000 clones, 82% detected once. The TCR was taken from an adult with an advanced solid tumor such as melanoma, head and neck, liver or kidney cancer. The genes are TRBV5-6 and TRBJ1-5, with 7 positions matching TRBD1. The material was CD4+ or CD8+ T cells sorted from blood, obtained in a trial of the OX40 agonist ivuxolimab. The CDR3, as DNA: TGTGCCAGCAGCTATTTGAGGGGGCGCCTTGGCAATCAGCCCCAGCATTTT. This sequence encodes CASSYLRGRLGNQPQHF.